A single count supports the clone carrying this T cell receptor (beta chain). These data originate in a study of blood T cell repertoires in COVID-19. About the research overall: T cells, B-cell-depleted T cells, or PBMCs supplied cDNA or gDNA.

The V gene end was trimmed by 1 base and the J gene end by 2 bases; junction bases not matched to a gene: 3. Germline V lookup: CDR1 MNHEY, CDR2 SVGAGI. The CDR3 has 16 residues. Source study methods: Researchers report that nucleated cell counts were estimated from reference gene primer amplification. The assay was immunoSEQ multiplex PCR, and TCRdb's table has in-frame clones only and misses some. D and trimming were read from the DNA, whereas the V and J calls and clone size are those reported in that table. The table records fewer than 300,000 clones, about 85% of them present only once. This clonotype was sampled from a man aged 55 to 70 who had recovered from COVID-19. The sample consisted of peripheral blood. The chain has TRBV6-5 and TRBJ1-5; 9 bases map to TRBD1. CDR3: CASSYFGTGRNQPQHF. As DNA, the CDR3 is TGTGCCAGCAGTTACTTCGGGACAGGGCGCAATCAGCCCCAGCATTTT.